The sequence of this T cell receptor (beta chain) was determined in a study of response to subunit inactivated influenza vaccine. Findings and caveats of the study: That few new T cells are recruited by each seasonal influenza vaccination was the authors' suggestion.

This clonotype was detected ten times or more. Antigen: not known. TCRdb reprocessed the RT-PCR reads via MiXCR and lists one record per CDR3 protein. The sample contains some 850,000 distinct CDR3 sequences, less than 20% of which appear only once. The specimen was PBMCs from blood, collected roughly 5 days after vaccination. This receptor was identified in a man between 45 and 60 years old who received an inactivated influenza vaccine.

CDR3 sequence reads: CSARGGSGYEQYF. The CDR3, as DNA: TGCAGCGCCCGAGGAGGGTCGGGCTACGAGCAGTACTTC. The chain combines TRBV29-1 with TRBJ2-7; D perhaps matches TRBD2 (6 bases). CDR1 and CDR2 from the germline V gene are SQVTM and ANQGSEA. The CDR3 runs to 13 residues. The germline V and J ends were trimmed by 7 bases and 3 bases, with 16 bases remaining between them.